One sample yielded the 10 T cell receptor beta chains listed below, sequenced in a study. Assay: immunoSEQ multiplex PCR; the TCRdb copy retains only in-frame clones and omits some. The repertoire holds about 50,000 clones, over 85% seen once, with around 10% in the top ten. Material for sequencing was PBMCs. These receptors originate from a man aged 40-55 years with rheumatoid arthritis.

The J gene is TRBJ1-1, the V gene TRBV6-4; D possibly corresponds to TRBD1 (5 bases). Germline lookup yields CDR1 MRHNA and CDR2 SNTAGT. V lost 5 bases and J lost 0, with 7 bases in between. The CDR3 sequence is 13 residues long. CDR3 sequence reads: CASSRQLNTEAFF. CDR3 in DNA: TGTGCCAGCAGTAGACAGCTGAACACTGAAGCTTTCTTT.

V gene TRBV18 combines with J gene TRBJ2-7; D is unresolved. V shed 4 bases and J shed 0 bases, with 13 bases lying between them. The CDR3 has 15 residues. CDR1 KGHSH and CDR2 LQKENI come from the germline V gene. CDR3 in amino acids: CASSLTDTSSYEQYF. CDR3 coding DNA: TGTGCCAGCTCACTTACCGACACGAGCTCCTACGAGCAGTACTTC.

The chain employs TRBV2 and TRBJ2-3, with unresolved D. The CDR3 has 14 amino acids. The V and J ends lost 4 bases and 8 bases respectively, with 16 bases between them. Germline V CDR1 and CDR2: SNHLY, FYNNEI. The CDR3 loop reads CASSAEIGTSTQYF. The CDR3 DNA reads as TGTGCCAGCAGTGCGGAAATTGGAACCTCTACGCAGTATTTT.

The CDR3 coding sequence is TGTGCCAGCAGCCCGGGGACCACTGCTACTGAAGCTTTCTTT. Translation gives CASSPGTTATEAFF. This rearrangement joins TRBV11-2 to TRBJ1-1; a possible D gene is TRBD1 (5 bases). V was shortened by 5 bases and J by 5 bases, with 15 bases between the two germline ends. This CDR3 is built from 14 residues. In germline, CDR1 is SGHAT, CDR2 FQNNGV.

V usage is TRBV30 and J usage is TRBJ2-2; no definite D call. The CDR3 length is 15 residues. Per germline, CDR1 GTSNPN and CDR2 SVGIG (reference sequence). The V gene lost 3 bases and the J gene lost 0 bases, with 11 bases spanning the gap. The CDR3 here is CAWRRSNSNTGELFF. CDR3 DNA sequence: TGTGCCTGGAGGAGGAGTAATTCGAACACCGGGGAGCTGTTTTTT.

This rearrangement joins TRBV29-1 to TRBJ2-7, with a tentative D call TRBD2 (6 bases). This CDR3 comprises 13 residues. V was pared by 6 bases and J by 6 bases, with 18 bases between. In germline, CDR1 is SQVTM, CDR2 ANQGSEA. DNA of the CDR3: TGCAGCGTCCACGAAAAACTAGCAAGCGAGCAGTACTTC. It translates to CSVHEKLASEQYF.

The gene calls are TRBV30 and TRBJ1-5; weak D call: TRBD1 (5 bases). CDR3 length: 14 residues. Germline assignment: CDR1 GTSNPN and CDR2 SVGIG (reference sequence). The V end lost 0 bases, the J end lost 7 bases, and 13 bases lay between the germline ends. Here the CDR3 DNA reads TGTGCCTGGAGTGTACGTCAGGGTGGGCAGCCCCAGCATTTT. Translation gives CAWSVRQGGQPQHF. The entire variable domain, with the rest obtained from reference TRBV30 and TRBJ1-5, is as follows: SQTIHQWPATLVQPVGSPLSLECTVEGTSNPNLYWYRQAAGRGLQLLFYSVGIGQISSEVPQNLSASRPQDRQFILSSKKLLLSDSGFYLCAWSVRQGGQPQHFGDGTRLSIL.

The CDR3: CASSPRTNTGELFF. The CDR3 DNA reads TGTGCCAGCTCACCCAGGACGAACACCGGGGAGCTGTTTTTT. The V and J genes are TRBV18 and TRBJ2-2; D remains ambiguous. Germline values: CDR1 KGHSH, CDR2 LQKENI. The CDR3 is made up of 14 amino acids. V shed 3 bases and J shed 0 bases, with 5 bases lying between them.

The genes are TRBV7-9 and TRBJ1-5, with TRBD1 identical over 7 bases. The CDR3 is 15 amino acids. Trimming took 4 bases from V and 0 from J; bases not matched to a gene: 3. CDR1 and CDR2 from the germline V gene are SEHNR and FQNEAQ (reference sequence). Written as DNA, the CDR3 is TGTGCCAGCAGCTCAGGGACAGCTAGCAATCAGCCCCAGCATTTT. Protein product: CASSSGTASNQPQHF. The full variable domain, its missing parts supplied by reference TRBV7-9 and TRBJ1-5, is DTGVSQNPRHKITKRGQNVTFRCDPISEHNRLYWYRQTLGQGPEFLTYFQNEAQLEKSRLLSDRFSAERPKGSFSTLEIQRTEQGDSAMYLCASSSGTASNQPQHFGDGTRLSIL.

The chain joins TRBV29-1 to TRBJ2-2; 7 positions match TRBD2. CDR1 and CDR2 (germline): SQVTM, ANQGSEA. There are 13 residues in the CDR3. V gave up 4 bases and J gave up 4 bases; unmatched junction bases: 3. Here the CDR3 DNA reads TGCAGCGTTGGGGGCGGGAGCACCGGGGAGCTGTTTTTT. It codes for CSVGGGSTGELFF.